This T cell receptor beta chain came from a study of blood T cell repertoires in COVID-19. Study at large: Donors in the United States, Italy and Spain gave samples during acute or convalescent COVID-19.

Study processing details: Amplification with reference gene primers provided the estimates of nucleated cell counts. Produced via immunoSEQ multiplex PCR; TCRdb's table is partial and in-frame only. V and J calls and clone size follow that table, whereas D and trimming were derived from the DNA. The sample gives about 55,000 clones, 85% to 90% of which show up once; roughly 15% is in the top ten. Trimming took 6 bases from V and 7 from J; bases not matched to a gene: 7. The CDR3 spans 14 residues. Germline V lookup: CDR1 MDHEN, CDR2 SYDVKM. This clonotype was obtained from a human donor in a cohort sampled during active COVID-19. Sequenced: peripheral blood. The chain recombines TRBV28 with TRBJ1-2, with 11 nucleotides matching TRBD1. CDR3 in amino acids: CASSHGQGAPGYTF. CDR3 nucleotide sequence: TGTGCCAGCAGCCACGGACAGGGGGCGCCTGGCTACACCTTC.